The 4 T cell receptor beta chains given below trace back to one sample, sequenced in a study of T-cell memory formation after mild COVID-19. TCRdb re-called the 5' RACE reads with MiXCR, one entry per CDR3 protein. Of about 340,000 distinct CDR3 sequences in the sample, around 20% were seen once. The sequenced material came from PBMCs or a T cell subset sorted from them (not recorded which). All receptors derive from an adult woman who had mild COVID-19 (a few samples of this study predate the infection). Cell type and time point are not known.

The chain combines TRBV29-1 with TRBJ2-1; maybe TRBD1 (5 bases). This CDR3 spans 11 amino acids. With 8 bases removed from V and 7 bases from J, the gap between germline ends came to 12 bases. CDR1 SQVTM and CDR2 ANQGSEA come from the germline V gene. This chain's CDR3 is CSPWTQNEQFF. CDR3 nucleotides: TGCAGCCCATGGACACAGAATGAGCAGTTCTTC.

This clonotype is a singleton in its sample. The V gene is TRBV12-3 or TRBV12-4, the J gene TRBJ1-2; D ambiguous. V lost 6 bases, J lost 4 bases, and 12 bases lay in between. There are 13 residues in the CDR3. DNA for the CDR3: TGTGCCAGCAGCCCAGACTCCTCCTATGGCTACACCTTC. As protein: CASSPDSSYGYTF.

This clonotype was detected many times. The gene calls are TRBV25-1 and TRBJ1-1, with D perhaps matching TRBD1 (6 bases). Germline V CDR1 and CDR2: MGHDK, SYGVNS. The CDR3 has 15 residues. Deletions cut 7 bases from V and 3 bases from J, with 18 bases between. The DNA for the CDR3 is TGTGCCAGCAAACGAGACACGGACAGATACACTGAAGCTTTCTTT. Translated, it gives CASKRDTDRYTEAFF.

The rearrangement uses TRBV10-3 and TRBJ2-1, with a possible D match to TRBD1 (6 bases). CDR3 length: 12 amino acids. Deletions cut 10 bases from V and 7 bases from J, with 14 bases between. CDR1 ENHRY and CDR2 SYGVKD come from the germline V gene. CDR3 coding DNA: TGTGCCAGCAGCAGAGACAGGAATGAGCAGTTCTTC. It is translated as CASSRDRNEQFF.